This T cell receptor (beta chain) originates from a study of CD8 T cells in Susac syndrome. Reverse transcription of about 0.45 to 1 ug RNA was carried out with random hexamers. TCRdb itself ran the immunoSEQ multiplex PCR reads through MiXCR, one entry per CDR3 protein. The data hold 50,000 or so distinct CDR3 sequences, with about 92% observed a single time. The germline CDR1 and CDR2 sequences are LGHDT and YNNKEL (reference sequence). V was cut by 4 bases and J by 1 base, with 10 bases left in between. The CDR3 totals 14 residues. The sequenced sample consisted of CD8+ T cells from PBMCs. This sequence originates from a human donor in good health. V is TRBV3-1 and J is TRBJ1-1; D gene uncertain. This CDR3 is CASSLKTENTEAFF. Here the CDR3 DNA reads TGTGCCAGCAGCCTGAAGACCGAGAACACTGAAGCTTTCTTT.